The entry below gives a single T cell receptor beta chain sequence along with its context. The table came from immunoSEQ multiplex PCR; TCRdb's copy has only in-frame clones and leaves some out. The sample lists around 300,000 clones, about 87% seen once, with approximately 3% in the top ten. Germline CDR1 is SGHTA and CDR2 is FQGNSA. The CDR3 loop spans 15 amino acids. Trimming pared 5 bases from V and 2 bases from J, leaving 13 bases between. The data originate from a study of blood T cell repertoires in COVID-19. The sample consisted of PBMCs or T cells enriched from blood (not recorded which). This sequence was found in a woman in her 50s who had recovered from COVID-19. The chain is built from TRBV7-2 and TRBJ1-5; D possibly corresponds to TRBD1 (5 bases). The CDR3 protein is CASSPDRSGNQPQHF. Written as DNA, the CDR3 is TGTGCCAGCAGCCCTGACAGATCCGGCAATCAGCCCCAGCATTTT.